These T cell receptor beta chains were read from a single sample in a study of blood T cell repertoires in COVID-19. TCRdb's copy holds only in-frame clones and misses some; the assay was immunoSEQ multiplex PCR. This table holds fewer than 350,000 clones, approximately 89% found once. The sample taken for sequencing was PBMCs or T cells enriched from blood (not recorded which). These receptors were taken from a man aged 35 to 55 who had been exposed to COVID-19. Both conserved end residues are part of each CDR3. Each record gives: D gene, J gene, V gene, clone size, CDR3 protein, CDR3 DNA. A D gene is named only where the DNA matches it firmly. A row's size may be missing; if present it is once, few, many or a size class.

>NA|TRBJ2-5|TRBV5-6|NA
CASSLSALRETQYF
TGTGCCAGCAGCTTGTCTGCTCTGCGGGAGACCCAGTACTTC
>TRBD2|TRBJ2-5|TRBV6-1|NA
CASSEDGTSGVGETQYF
TGTGCCAGCAGTGAAGATGGGACTAGCGGGGTCGGGGAGACCCAGTACTTC
>TRBD1|TRBJ1-4|TRBV5-8|NA
CASSTTGAQRPLTNEKLFF
TGTGCCAGCAGCACGACAGGGGCCCAGAGACCATTAACTAATGAAAAACTGTTTTTT
>TRBD2|TRBJ2-1|TRBV5-4|NA
CASSQQTSGRIGEQFF
TGTGCCAGCAGCCAACAGACTAGCGGGAGAATCGGGGAGCAGTTCTTC
>NA|TRBJ1-1|TRBV29-1|NA
CSVGPGNTEAFF
TGCAGCGTTGGCCCAGGAAACACTGAAGCTTTCTTT
>TRBD1|TRBJ1-4|TRBV5-1|NA
CASSPRQGVKEKLFF
TGCGCCAGCAGCCCCCGACAGGGGGTTAAGGAAAAACTGTTTTTT
>TRBD1|TRBJ1-1|TRBV5-5|NA
CASSALPQGLNTEAFF
TGTGCCAGCAGCGCTCTACCACAGGGGTTGAACACTGAAGCTTTCTTT
>NA|TRBJ1-5|TRBV11-3|NA
CASTPAGGGQPQHF
TGTGCCAGCACCCCAGCGGGGGGCGGTCAGCCCCAGCATTTT
>TRBD1|TRBJ1-4|TRBV12-5|NA
CASGLPSRTGEKLFF
TGTGCTAGTGGTTTGCCAAGCCGGACAGGAGAAAAACTGTTTTTT
>TRBD1|TRBJ1-2|TRBV28|NA
CASSLYGQVFNGYTF
TGTGCCAGCAGTTTGTATGGACAGGTGTTCAATGGCTACACCTTC
>TRBD2|TRBJ2-2|TRBV9|once
CASSVAVGTSVENTGELFF
TGTGCCAGCAGCGTAGCAGTAGGGACTAGCGTGGAAAACACCGGGGAGCTGTTTTTT
>TRBD1|TRBJ2-2|TRBV5-1|NA
CASSLARTGYTGELFF
TGCGCCAGCAGCTTGGCGCGGACAGGGTACACCGGGGAGCTGTTTTTT
>TRBD2|TRBJ2-7|TRBV27|NA
CASRPREDDEQYF
TGTGCCAGCAGACCTCGGGAGGACGACGAGCAGTACTTC
>TRBD1|TRBJ1-1|TRBV5-1|NA
CASSGQTEAFF
TGCGCCAGCTCGGGACAGACTGAAGCTTTCTTT
>NA|TRBJ2-1|TRBV18|NA
CASSPRGGDEQFF
TGTGCCAGCTCACCACGAGGGGGGGATGAGCAGTTCTTC
>NA|TRBJ1-4|TRBV3-1/TRBV3-2|NA
CASRGGTNEKLFF
TGTGCCAGCAGGGGAGGTACTAATGAAAAACTGTTTTTT
>NA|TRBJ1-1|TRBV11-2|NA
CASSLAGATEAFF
TGTGCCAGCAGCTTGGCAGGGGCCACTGAAGCTTTCTTT
>NA|TRBJ2-7|TRBV9|NA
CASSVAREGNPYEQYF
TGTGCCAGCAGCGTAGCTCGGGAAGGTAACCCCTACGAGCAGTACTTC
>NA|TRBJ1-1|TRBV2|NA
CASSEGITEAFF
TGTGCCAGCAGTGAAGGTATCACTGAAGCTTTCTTT
>NA|TRBJ1-6|TRBV30|NA
CAWRGLWRDNSPLHF
TGTGCCTGGAGGGGCTTGTGGCGGGATAATTCACCCCTCCACTTT
>NA|TRBJ1-1|TRBV7-9|NA
CASSLPTGQNTEAFF
TGTGCCAGCAGCCTGCCGACAGGTCAAAACACTGAAGCTTTCTTT
>TRBD2|TRBJ2-3|TRBV19|NA
CASSVSLAGGPDTQYF
TGTGCCAGTAGTGTATCATTAGCGGGAGGGCCAGATACGCAGTATTTT
>NA|TRBJ1-1|TRBV5-1|many
CASSLETGGPEAFF
TGCGCCAGCAGCTTGGAGACGGGAGGGCCTGAAGCTTTCTTT
>TRBD2|TRBJ2-5|TRBV27|NA
CASSTGLAVSETQYF
TGTGCCAGCAGTACGGGACTAGCGGTTAGTGAGACCCAGTACTTC